This T cell receptor (beta chain) was sequenced during a study of blood T cell repertoires in COVID-19. In germline, CDR1 is SEHNR, CDR2 FQNEAQ (reference sequence). Unmatched junction bases numbered 5, after V lost 1 base and J lost 4 bases. This CDR3 is 17 amino acids long. Per the authors' pipeline: For nucleated cells, counts were estimated from reference gene primer amplification. Sequenced by immunoSEQ multiplex PCR; TCRdb stores in-frame clones only, minus some. Clone size and the V and J calls come from that table; the DNA yielded D and trimming. The sample gives about 300,000 clones, roughly 90% of which show up once; 5% to 7.5% is in the top ten.

J is TRBJ1-6 and V is TRBV7-9; TRBD1 matches at 9 bases. This sequence originates from a man younger than 30 who had recovered from COVID-19. The specimen sequenced was peripheral blood. CDR3 in DNA: TGTGCCAGCAGCTTAGGGGTGGACAGGGGTTATAATTCACCCCTCCACTTT. This gives the protein CASSLGVDRGYNSPLHF. Full variable domain (remainder filled in from reference TRBV7-9 and TRBJ1-6): DTGVSQNPRHKITKRGQNVTFRCDPISEHNRLYWYRQTLGQGPEFLTYFQNEAQLEKSRLLSDRFSAERPKGSFSTLEIQRTEQGDSAMYLCASSLGVDRGYNSPLHFGNGTRLTVT.